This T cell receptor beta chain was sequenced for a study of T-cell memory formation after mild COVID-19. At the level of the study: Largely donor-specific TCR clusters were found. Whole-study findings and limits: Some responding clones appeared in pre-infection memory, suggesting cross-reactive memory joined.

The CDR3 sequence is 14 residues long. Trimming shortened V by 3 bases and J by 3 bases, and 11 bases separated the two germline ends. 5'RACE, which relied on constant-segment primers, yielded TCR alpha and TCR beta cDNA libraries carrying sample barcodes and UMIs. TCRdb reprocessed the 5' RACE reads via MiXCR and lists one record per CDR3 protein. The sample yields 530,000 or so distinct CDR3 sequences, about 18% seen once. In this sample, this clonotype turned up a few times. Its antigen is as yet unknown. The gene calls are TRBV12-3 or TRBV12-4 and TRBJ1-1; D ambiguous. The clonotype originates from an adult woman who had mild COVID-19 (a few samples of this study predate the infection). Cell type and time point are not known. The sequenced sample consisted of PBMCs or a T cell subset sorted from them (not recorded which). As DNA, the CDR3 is TGTGCCAGCAGTTTTACAATATGGGACACTGAAGCTTTCTTT. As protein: CASSFTIWDTEAFF.